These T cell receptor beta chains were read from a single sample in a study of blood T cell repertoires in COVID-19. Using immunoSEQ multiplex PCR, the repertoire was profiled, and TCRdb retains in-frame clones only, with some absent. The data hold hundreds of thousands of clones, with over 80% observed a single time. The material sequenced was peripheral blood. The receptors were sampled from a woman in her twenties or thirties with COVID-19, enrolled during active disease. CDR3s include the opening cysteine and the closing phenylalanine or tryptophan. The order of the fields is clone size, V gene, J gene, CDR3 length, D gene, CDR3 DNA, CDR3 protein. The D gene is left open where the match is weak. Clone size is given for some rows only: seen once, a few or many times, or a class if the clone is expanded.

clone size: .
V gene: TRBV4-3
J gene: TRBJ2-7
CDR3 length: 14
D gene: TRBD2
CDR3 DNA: TGCGCCAGCAGCCAACTAGCGGGGCCCTACGAGCAGTACTTC
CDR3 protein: CASSQLAGPYEQYF

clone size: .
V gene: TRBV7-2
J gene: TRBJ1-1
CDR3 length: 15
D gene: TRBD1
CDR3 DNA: TGTGCCAGCAGCTGGAGACAGGGGGTGAACACTGAAGCTTTCTTT
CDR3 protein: CASSWRQGVNTEAFF

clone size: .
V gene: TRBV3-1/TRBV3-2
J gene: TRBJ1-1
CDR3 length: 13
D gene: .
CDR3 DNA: TGTGCCAGCAGCCAAACGTGGCAGGGGGAAGCTTTCTTT
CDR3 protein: CASSQTWQGEAFF

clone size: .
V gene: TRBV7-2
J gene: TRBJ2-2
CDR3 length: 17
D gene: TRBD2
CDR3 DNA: TGTGCCAGCAGCTTAGGTCCCCGGGGGGGGAACACCGGGGAGCTGTTTTTT
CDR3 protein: CASSLGPRGGNTGELFF

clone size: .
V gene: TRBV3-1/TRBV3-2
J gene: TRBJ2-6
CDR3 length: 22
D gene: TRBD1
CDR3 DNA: TGTGCCAGCAGCTTACTCAGACAGGGCACCGAATGGGGAATTTCTGGGGCCAACGTCCTGACTTTC
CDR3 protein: CASSLLRQGTEWGISGANVLTF

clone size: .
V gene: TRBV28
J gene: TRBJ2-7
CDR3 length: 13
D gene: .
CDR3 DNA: TGTGCCAGCAGCCCAGGACAGCTCTACGAGCAGTACTTC
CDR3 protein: CASSPGQLYEQYF

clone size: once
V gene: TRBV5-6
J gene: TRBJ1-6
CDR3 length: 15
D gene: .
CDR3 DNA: TGTGCCAGCAGCATGACAAGCTCCTATAATTCACCCCTCCACTTT
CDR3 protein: CASSMTSSYNSPLHF

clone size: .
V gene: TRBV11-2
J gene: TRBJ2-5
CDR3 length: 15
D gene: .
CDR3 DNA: TGTGCCAGCAGCTTGGGCCCCGGGGTGGAAGAGACCCAGTACTTC
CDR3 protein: CASSLGPGVEETQYF

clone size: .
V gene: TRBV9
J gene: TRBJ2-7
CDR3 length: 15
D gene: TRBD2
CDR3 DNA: TGTGCCAGCAGCCTTCGTGGGACTAGCTTCTACGAGCAGTACTTC
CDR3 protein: CASSLRGTSFYEQYF

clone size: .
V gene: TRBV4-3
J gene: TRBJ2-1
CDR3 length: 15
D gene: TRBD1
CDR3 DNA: TGCGCCAGCAGCCCGGGACAGGGGGCAGTGGATGAGCAGTTCTTC
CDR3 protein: CASSPGQGAVDEQFF

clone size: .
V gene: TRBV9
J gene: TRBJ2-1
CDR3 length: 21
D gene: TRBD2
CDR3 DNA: TGTGCCAGCAGCGTAGGGATCGGCGCGGGACTAGCGGGGGGGATTGGCAATGAGCAGTTCTTC
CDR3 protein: CASSVGIGAGLAGGIGNEQFF